These 32 T cell receptor beta chains share one sample of origin, sequenced in a study of CD8+ T cells in alopecia areata. RNA was extracted and reverse transcribed into cDNA as the sequencing template. Profiling relied on immunoSEQ multiplex PCR, and the TCRdb table lists in-frame clones only, not all of them. The table has a few hundred thousand clones, 56% seen once; the top ten hold over 4%. The source material was CD8+ T cells sorted from blood. The receptor source for this set is a human donor in good health.

The rearrangement links TRBV2 to TRBJ1-2; 8 nucleotides agree with TRBD1. Germline values: CDR1 SNHLY, CDR2 FYNNEI. The CDR3 has 15 amino acids. V gave up 4 bases and J gave up 8 bases; unmatched junction bases: 12. The DNA of the CDR3 is TGTGCCAGCAGTGCCGCGACAGGGGAAGAGTCGGGCTACACCTTC. This gives the protein CASSAATGEESGYTF.

The chain couples TRBV27 to TRBJ2-1; D unclear. Germline CDR1 MNHEY, CDR2 SMNVEV (reference sequence). V was clipped by 5 bases and J by 7 bases, with 6 bases between them. CDR3 size: 11 residues. The CDR3 reads CASSRLNEQFF. The CDR3 nucleotides are TGTGCCAGCAGTCGGTTAAATGAGCAGTTCTTC.

The chain uses TRBV11-2 and TRBJ2-5; a weak D match, TRBD2 (6 bases). This CDR3 contains 13 residues. Germline CDR1 SGHAT, CDR2 FQNNGV. Trimming stripped 4 bases from V and 5 bases from J, with 11 bases between. The CDR3 protein is CASSYGGWETQYF. The DNA for the CDR3 is TGTGCCAGCAGCTACGGAGGGTGGGAGACCCAGTACTTC.

This clone was found a few times. V is TRBV27 and J is TRBJ2-2, with D possibly matching TRBD2 (5 bases). The CDR3 is made up of 16 amino acids. With 2 bases removed from V and 0 bases from J, the gap between germline ends came to 10 bases. Per the germline V gene, CDR1 is MNHEY and CDR2 is SMNVEV (reference sequence). DNA for the CDR3: TGTGCCAGCAGTTTAAGTGCGGGCCCGAACACCGGGGAGCTGTTTTTT. Encoded protein: CASSLSAGPNTGELFF.

The chain is built from TRBV27 and TRBJ2-7, with D maybe TRBD1 (5 bases). Per germline, CDR1 MNHEY and CDR2 SMNVEV (reference sequence). With 6 bases removed from V and 3 bases from J, the gap between germline ends came to 12 bases. This CDR3 region has 13 residues. The CDR3 nucleotides are TGTGCCAGCAGCAGGGCCCTTGACTACGAGCAGTACTTC. Translating gives CASSRALDYEQYF.

V and J are TRBV13 and TRBJ2-3; D gene unclear. The CDR3 is made up of 12 amino acids. Trimming cost V 5 bases and J 2 bases, with 5 bases left between them. From germline, CDR1 is PRHDT and CDR2 FYEKMQ (reference sequence). CDR3 residues: CASSQLTDTQYF. CDR3 DNA: TGTGCCAGCAGCCAGCTCACAGATACGCAGTATTTT.

The chain recombines TRBV2 with TRBJ2-1; no firm D call. Germline V gene lookup returns CDR1 SNHLY and CDR2 FYNNEI. V lost 6 bases and J lost 3, with 9 bases in between. The CDR3 covers 13 residues. The CDR3 is CASSITSYNEQFF. The CDR3 DNA sequence: TGTGCCAGCAGCATAACAAGCTACAATGAGCAGTTCTTC. Filled out from reference TRBV2 and TRBJ2-1, the complete variable domain reads EPEVTQTPSHQVTQMGQEVILRCVPISNHLYFYWYRQILGQKVEFLVSFYNNEISEKSEIFDDQFSVERPDGSNFTLKIRSTKLEDSAMYFCASSITSYNEQFFGPGTRLTVL.

This clone was detected only a few times. The chain links TRBV29-1 to TRBJ2-3; D gene ambiguous. Germline V gene data show CDR1 as SQVTM and CDR2 as ANQGSEA. The germline V and J ends were trimmed by 2 bases and 2 bases, with 8 bases remaining between them. The CDR3 consists of 13 residues. Here the CDR3 DNA reads TGCAGCGTTGAAACCGAGAACACAGATACGCAGTATTTT. Translation gives CSVETENTDTQYF.

J is TRBJ1-2 and V is TRBV27, with D unclear. Looked up from germline, CDR1 is MNHEY and CDR2 is SMNVEV (reference sequence). Trimming pared 2 bases from V and 4 bases from J, leaving 17 bases between. The CDR3 runs 16 residues. CDR3 amino acids: CASSLTAEEIAYGYTF. The CDR3 region has the DNA TGTGCCAGCAGTTTAACGGCGGAAGAGATTGCCTATGGCTACACCTTC.

J is TRBJ2-3 and V is TRBV29-1; D perhaps matches TRBD2 (7 bases). V dropped 5 bases and J dropped 2 bases, with 11 bases sitting between them. The germline V gene encodes CDR1 SQVTM and CDR2 ANQGSEA. The length of the CDR3 is 13 residues. The chain's CDR3 is CSVKGGNTDTQYF. In DNA, the CDR3 is TGCAGCGTTAAGGGGGGGAACACAGATACGCAGTATTTT.

This chain connects TRBV29-1 to TRBJ2-7; D unclear. The CDR3 runs 14 residues. The V gene lost 0 bases and the J gene lost 4 bases, with 13 bases spanning the gap. Germline values: CDR1 SQVTM, CDR2 ANQGSEA. The CDR3 loop reads CSVEERERGYEQYF. The CDR3 DNA sequence: TGCAGCGTTGAAGAAAGGGAAAGAGGATACGAGCAGTACTTC.

The J gene is TRBJ2-6, the V gene TRBV11-1, with no clear D. Germline-derived CDR1 and CDR2 are SGHAT and FQDESV (reference sequence). The V end was cut by 5 bases, the J end by 5 bases, with 7 bases between. The CDR3 contains 13 residues. The CDR3 loop is CASSLGRANVLTF. CDR3 nucleotide sequence: TGTGCCAGCAGCCTGGGTAGGGCCAACGTCCTGACTTTC.

V is TRBV20-1 and J is TRBJ1-2; a weak D match, TRBD1 (5 bases). V was clipped by 5 bases and J by 8 bases, with 12 bases between them. This CDR3 is 11 amino acids long. Germline CDR1 DFQATT, CDR2 SNEGSKA (reference sequence). Written as DNA, the CDR3 is TGCAGTGCTCCCAGGGATGGCGGCTACACCTTC. It yields the protein CSAPRDGGYTF.

The sample holds a few counts of this clone. The rearrangement links TRBV2 to TRBJ2-7; no clear D gene. With 7 bases removed from V and 1 base from J, the gap between germline ends came to 11 bases. The germline V gene has CDR1 SNHLY and CDR2 FYNNEI. The CDR3 is 13 residues long. This CDR3 is CASNRGASYEQYF. The CDR3 DNA is TGTGCCAGCAACCGAGGCGCATCCTACGAGCAGTACTTC.

This clone was observed a single time. The chain combines TRBV2 with TRBJ2-7; D is unclear. Germline V gives CDR1 SNHLY, CDR2 FYNNEI. CDR3 length: 13 amino acids. Trimming took off 3 bases at V and 0 bases at J, with 6 bases between the two ends. The CDR3 loop is CASSENSSYEQYF. Written as DNA, the CDR3 is TGTGCCAGCAGTGAGAACAGCTCCTACGAGCAGTACTTC.

About this clone: Distinct nucleotide sequences in the sample also encode this CDR3. The rearrangement uses TRBV27 and TRBJ2-7; D call uncertain. Trimming pared 2 bases from V and 1 base from J, leaving 6 bases between. The CDR3 length is 13 residues. From germline, CDR1 is MNHEY and CDR2 SMNVEV (reference sequence). For the CDR3, the DNA is TGTGCCAGCAGTTTAGGTCCGTCCTACGAGCAGTACTTC. Amino acid sequence: CASSLGPSYEQYF.

This chain joins TRBV29-1 and TRBJ2-1; tentative D call: TRBD1 (6 bases). Trimming took 1 base from V and 2 from J, leaving 18 bases between them. CDR3 length equals 17 residues. Germline V gene sequence: CDR1 SQVTM, CDR2 ANQGSEA. CDR3 nucleotide sequence: TGCAGCGTTGAAGCGCCCAAAGGGGGTCAAACCTACAATGAGCAGTTCTTC. It encodes CSVEAPKGGQTYNEQFF.

The rearrangement links TRBV30 to TRBJ1-5; D remains unclear. CDR3 length equals 13 residues. V dropped 1 base and J dropped 2 bases, with 6 bases sitting between them. Germline lookup yields CDR1 GTSNPN and CDR2 SVGIG (reference sequence). CDR3: CAWSGEGNQPQHF. As DNA, the CDR3 is TGTGCCTGGAGTGGTGAGGGCAATCAGCCCCAGCATTTT.

The gene calls are TRBV27 and TRBJ2-7; possibly TRBD1 for D (6 bases). Between the trimmed V and J ends, which lost 0 bases and 0 bases, there was a span of 9 bases. The CDR3 has 15 amino acids. The V gene's germline CDR1 is MNHEY and CDR2 SMNVEV (reference sequence). The CDR3 DNA reads as TGTGCCAGCAGTTTATCTAGGACAGCCTCCTACGAGCAGTACTTC. It is translated as CASSLSRTASYEQYF.

CDR3 region: CASIDTSNQPQHF. DNA for the CDR3: TGTGCCAGCATAGACACCAGCAATCAGCCCCAGCATTTT. This chain joins TRBV6-5 and TRBJ1-5; D gene unclear. The CDR3 covers 13 residues. Germline CDR1 reads MNHEY; CDR2 reads SVGAGI. V was cut by 7 bases and J by 1 base, with 8 bases left in between.

The chain couples TRBV27 to TRBJ1-2; no clear D gene. The ends were cut back, 6 bases at V and 8 bases at J, with 19 bases in the middle. CDR3 length: 14 amino acids. The V gene's germline CDR1 is MNHEY and CDR2 SMNVEV (reference sequence). The CDR3 nucleotides read TGTGCCAGCAGCGTCAGAAGGGAACAACCAGGCTACACCTTC. Protein sequence: CASSVRREQPGYTF.

The chain has TRBV5-1 and TRBJ2-7; D is ambiguous. This CDR3 spans 16 amino acids. Per the germline V gene, CDR1 is SGHRS and CDR2 is YFSETQ. Deletions cut 1 base from V and 0 bases from J, with 14 bases between. CDR3 protein: CASSLSGGRSSYEQYF. CDR3 coding DNA: TGCGCCAGCAGCTTGAGTGGCGGTCGAAGCTCCTACGAGCAGTACTTC. Drawing the rest from reference TRBV5-1 and TRBJ2-7, the complete variable domain is KAGVTQTPRYLIKTRGQQVTLSCSPISGHRSVSWYQQTPGQGLQFLFEYFSETQRNKGNFPGRFSGRQFSNSRSEMNVSTLELGDSALYLCASSLSGGRSSYEQYFGPGTRLTVT.

V is TRBV4-1 and J is TRBJ2-2; D gene unclear. This CDR3 has 16 residues. Germline lookup yields CDR1 MGHRA and CDR2 YSYEKL. Trimming shortened V by 0 bases and J by 6 bases, and 14 bases separated the two germline ends. CDR3 loop: CASSQDTSWGSGELFF. CDR3 bases: TGCGCCAGCAGCCAAGATACATCCTGGGGATCCGGGGAGCTGTTTTTT.

The V and J genes are TRBV29-1 and TRBJ1-1; tentative D call: TRBD1 (5 bases). Germline CDR1 and CDR2: SQVTM and ANQGSEA. With 0 bases removed from V and 13 bases from J, the gap between germline ends came to 21 bases. The CDR3 sequence is 14 residues long. The CDR3 protein is CSVEDFLDRQYGFF. The CDR3 coding sequence is TGCAGCGTTGAAGACTTCCTAGATCGACAGTATGGTTTCTTT.

The chain combines TRBV11-3 with TRBJ2-5; 8 bases match TRBD1. Germline CDR1 and CDR2: SGHNT and YENEEA. The J segment lost 5 bases and the V segment lost 5 bases, leaving 7 bases of the junction unmatched. The CDR3 covers 14 residues. CDR3 protein: CASSPGGGWETQYF. In DNA, the CDR3 is TGTGCCAGCAGCCCAGGGGGCGGATGGGAGACCCAGTACTTC. Full variable domain (missing parts from reference TRBV11-3 and TRBJ2-5): EAGVVQSPRYKIIEKKQPVAFWCNPISGHNTLYWYLQNLGQGPELLIRYENEEAVDDSQLPKDRFSAERLKGVDSTLKIQPAELGDSAVYLCASSPGGGWETQYFGPGTRLLVL.

The chain links TRBV15 to TRBJ2-1, with no clear D. The CDR3 runs to 13 residues. Germline V CDR1 and CDR2: LNHNV, YYDKDF (reference sequence). Trimming stripped 0 bases from V and 9 bases from J, with 9 bases between. The CDR3 is CATSRESSGEQFF. Written as DNA, the CDR3 is TGTGCCACCAGCAGAGAGTCTTCGGGTGAGCAGTTCTTC.

The CDR3 coding sequence is TGTGCCAGCACGGACAGGGAAAACACTGAAGCTTTCTTT. Translation gives CASTDRENTEAFF. The chain couples TRBV2 to TRBJ1-1, with 8 bases that match TRBD1. The CDR3 covers 13 residues. Germline V lookup: CDR1 SNHLY, CDR2 FYNNEI. V shed 7 bases, J shed 2 bases, and the junction held 3 bases outside the gene matches.

The table lists this clone with a few counts. Distinct nucleotide sequences in the sample also encode this CDR3. CDR3: CASSQEGGRTDTQYF. CDR3 DNA sequence: TGCGCCAGCAGCCAAGAAGGGGGACGGACAGATACGCAGTATTTT. The chain is built from TRBV4-1 and TRBJ2-3; D is perhaps TRBD1 (6 bases). V dropped 0 bases and J dropped 3 bases, with 10 bases sitting between them. This CDR3 is 15 amino acids long. CDR1 and CDR2 (germline): MGHRA, YSYEKL.

This clone showed up just a few times. The rearrangement uses TRBV7-7 and TRBJ1-1; D is ambiguous. Germline V gene sequence: CDR1 SSHAT, CDR2 FNYEAQ (reference sequence). Deletions cut 5 bases from V and 0 bases from J, with 19 bases between. This CDR3 spans 17 amino acids. The CDR3 is CASSPFRPGGLNTEAFF. The CDR3 coding sequence is TGTGCCAGCAGCCCCTTTAGGCCGGGCGGCCTGAACACTGAAGCTTTCTTT. The whole variable domain, remainder taken from reference TRBV7-7 and TRBJ1-1, is GAGVSQSPRYKVTKRGQDVTLRCDPISSHATLYWYQQALGQGPEFLTYFNYEAQPDKSGLPSDRFSAERPEGSISTLTIQRTEQRDSAMYRCASSPFRPGGLNTEAFFGQGTRLTVV.

This clone occurred a few times. CDR3 in DNA: TGTGCCATCACTAGCGGGGGGACGCAGTATTTT. The encoded protein is CAITSGGTQYF. The chain recombines TRBV10-3 with TRBJ2-3; TRBD2 matches at 11 bases. V gave up 7 bases and J gave up 9 bases; unmatched junction bases: 0. This CDR3 region has 11 residues. Germline V gene data show CDR1 as ENHRY and CDR2 as SYGVKD.

This clone appeared a few times. This chain links TRBV13 with TRBJ2-7, with 15 bases that match TRBD2. Trimming cost V 5 bases and J 5 bases; bases outside gene matches: 7. This CDR3 has 16 residues. Germline CDR1 is PRHDT and CDR2 is FYEKMQ (reference sequence). The CDR3 protein is CASSHGLAGGQNEQYF. The CDR3 nucleotides are TGTGCCAGCAGCCATGGACTAGCGGGGGGGCAGAACGAGCAGTACTTC.

The count of this clone is one. This chain links TRBV7-9 with TRBJ2-5; D is unclear. This CDR3 has 14 residues. The germline V and J ends were trimmed by 4 bases and 1 base, with 10 bases remaining between them. Germline V gene data show CDR1 as SEHNR and CDR2 as FQNEAQ (reference sequence). The CDR3 DNA reads as TGTGCCAGCAGCTATCCCCGGCCCCAAGAGACCCAGTACTTC. Translation: CASSYPRPQETQYF. Filled out from reference TRBV7-9 and TRBJ2-5, the complete variable domain reads DTGVSQNPRHKITKRGQNVTFRCDPISEHNRLYWYRQTLGQGPEFLTYFQNEAQLEKSRLLSDRFSAERPKGSFSTLEIQRTEQGDSAMYLCASSYPRPQETQYFGPGTRLLVL.